The clone carrying this T cell receptor (beta chain) occurred a few times. No antigen is known for it. The data belong to a study of T-cell memory formation after mild COVID-19. Background on the study: Largely, TCR clusters stayed within a single donor.

5'RACE with constant-segment primers built TCRalpha and TCRbeta cDNA libraries with UMIs. From the 5' RACE reads, TCRdb called clonotypes with MiXCR, one entry per CDR3 protein. The sample carries approximately 580,000 distinct CDR3 sequences, just over 20% recorded once. Study conclusions and caveats: The CD4+ clones that contracted clustered mainly within CM and EM, and the CD8+ clones concentrated in EMRA. Proof of SARS-CoV-2 specificity was absent for the second-wave clones that crested on day 37.

Germline V gene sequence: CDR1 SQVTM, CDR2 ANQGSEA. Trimming left V 7 bases short and J 5 bases short, with 17 bases between. The length of the CDR3 is 13 residues. Source material: PBMCs or a T cell subset sorted from them (not recorded which). V gene TRBV29-1 combines with J gene TRBJ1-1; D is possibly TRBD1 (5 bases). This receptor was taken from an adult woman who had mild COVID-19 (a few samples of this study predate the infection). Cell type and time point are not known. The CDR3 DNA reads as TGCAGCGCCCGAGAGGGGTTACGGACTGAAGCTTTCTTT. Amino acids: CSAREGLRTEAFF. The full variable domain, its missing parts supplied by reference TRBV29-1 and TRBJ1-1, is SAVISQKPSRDICQRGTSLTIQCQVDSQVTMMFWYRQQPGQSLTLIATANQGSEATYESGFVIDKFPISRPNLTFSTLTVSNMSPEDSSIYLCSAREGLRTEAFFGQGTRLTVV.